The TCR beta chain described here comes from a study of tumor-infiltrating lymphocytes in primary liver carcinoma. It was from about 19-30 mg of unsorted bulk tissue that RNA and DNA were co-extracted. Surgical resection treated primary liver carcinoma in the patients. TCR beta cDNA was prepared out of roughly 490 ng total RNA by means of a constant-region primer. ARM-PCR, slightly modified, supplied the TCR beta libraries through three nested multiplex PCR rounds. In the first two PCR rounds, TRBV1-TRBV30 forward primers were paired with a C-beta reverse primer, and each round lasted nine to ten cycles. TCRdb called the multiplex PCR reads again in MiXCR, with one record for every CDR3 protein. The table includes more than 85,000 distinct CDR3 sequences, 82% detected once. For this clonotype: Relative to the germline gene, one junction end is altered; a read error may explain this.

The germline CDR1 and CDR2 sequences are ENHRY and SYGVKD. The CDR3 consists of 13 residues. The clonotype was recovered from a man aged 40-50 years with primary liver carcinoma and hepatitis B virus infection. V and J are TRBV10-3 and TRBJ2-2, with a tentative D call TRBD2 (5 bases). Material: liver tumor tissue from sampling region 3. As to subset: tumor region T3, left-lateral pole. The CDR3 is CAISVIETGEQFF. DNA for the CDR3: TGTGCCATCAGTGTTATAGAGACCGGGGAGCAGTTTTTT.